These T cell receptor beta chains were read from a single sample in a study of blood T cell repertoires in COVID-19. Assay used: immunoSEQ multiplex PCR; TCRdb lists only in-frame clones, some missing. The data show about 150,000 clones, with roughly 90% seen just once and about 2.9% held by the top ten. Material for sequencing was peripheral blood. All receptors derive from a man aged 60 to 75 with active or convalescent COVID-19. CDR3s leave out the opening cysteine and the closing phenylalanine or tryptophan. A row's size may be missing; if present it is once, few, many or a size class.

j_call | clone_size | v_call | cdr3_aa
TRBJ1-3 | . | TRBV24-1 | ATSDSGLGGNTIY
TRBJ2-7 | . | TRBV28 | ASSDNAYEQY
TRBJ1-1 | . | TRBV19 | ASSFTVEVAPEAF
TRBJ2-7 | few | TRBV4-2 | ASSQDLGNYEQY
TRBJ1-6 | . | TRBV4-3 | ASSQGQGKKNSPLH
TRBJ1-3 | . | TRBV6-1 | ASSDGHRAAGNTIY
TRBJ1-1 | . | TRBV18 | ASSPLEGLGNTEAF
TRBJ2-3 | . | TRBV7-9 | ASSLLAGASTDTQY
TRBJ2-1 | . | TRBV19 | ASSILGQGTDNEQF
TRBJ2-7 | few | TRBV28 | ASSLESGVPLPYEQY
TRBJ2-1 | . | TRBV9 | ASSGGSSYNEQF
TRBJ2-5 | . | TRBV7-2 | ASSPSRLAGGLETQY
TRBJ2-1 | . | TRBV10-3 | AISGLAGGVNEQF
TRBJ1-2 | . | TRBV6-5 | ASSSNRDYGYT
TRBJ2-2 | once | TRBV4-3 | ASSHRMRGPNTGELF
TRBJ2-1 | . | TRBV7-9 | ASNPPRSLPGYNEQF
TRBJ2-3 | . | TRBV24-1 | ATSDLSASSTDTQY
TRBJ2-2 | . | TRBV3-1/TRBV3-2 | ASSPPLGEELF
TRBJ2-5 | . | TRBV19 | ASSNSGTGKGMAQY
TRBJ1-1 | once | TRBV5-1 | ASSLAGNTEAF
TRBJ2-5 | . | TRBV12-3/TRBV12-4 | ASSLATQETQY